The entry that follows covers one T cell receptor (beta chain) sequence. The antigen is unknown. This sample was taken from a study of blood T cells in healthy people across ages. Study-wide results and limits: Unsorted PBMC input precluded a conclusive naive versus antigen-experienced comparison.

Then a second PCR, running roughly 7 to 11 cycles, was carried out with a sample-barcoded 5' primer and a J-beta primer mix. Every sample produced at least 2.5 million CDR3-containing paired-end reads. TCRdb called the 5' RACE reads again in MiXCR, with one record for every CDR3 protein. In the table there are around 940,000 distinct CDR3 sequences, about 51% of which are singletons. From germline, CDR1 is SQVTM and CDR2 ANQGSEA. This CDR3 has 13 amino acids. The sample taken for sequencing was blood. This chain links TRBV29-1 with TRBJ2-3; D may be TRBD1 (8 bases). This receptor was taken from an older woman in good health. The CDR3 nucleotides read TGCTGCTTTAGAACAGGGGGGGCAGATACGCAGTATTTT. Its protein product is CCFRTGGADTQYF.